This T cell receptor (beta chain) was captured in a study of T cell changes during pregnancy in multiple sclerosis. The repertoire was sequenced with immunoSEQ multiplex PCR; TCRdb's copy has only in-frame clones and lacks some. The data contain about 66,000 clones, about 91% of them singletons. Germline V lookup: CDR1 SGDLS, CDR2 YYNGEE. Trimming removed 5 bases from V and 0 bases from J, with 8 bases in between. This CDR3 region has 13 residues. The clonotype was recovered from a female donor with multiple sclerosis, enrolled in a pregnancy study. The V and J genes are TRBV9 and TRBJ1-1; no definite D call. Material: CD8+ T cells from peripheral blood mononuclear cells, obtained before pregnancy. CDR3 sequence: CASRAEMNTEAFF. In nucleotides, the CDR3 is TGTGCCAGCAGGGCCGAAATGAACACTGAAGCTTTCTTT. The full variable domain, with the rest looked up from reference TRBV9 and TRBJ1-1, is DSGVTQTPKHLITATGQRVTLRCSPRSGDLSVYWYQQSLDQGLQFLIQYYNGEERAKGNILERFSAQQFPDLHSELNLSSLELGDSALYFCASRAEMNTEAFFGQGTRLTVV.